Listed below are T cell receptor beta chains from one sample, sequenced in a study of cytomegalovirus exposure and HLA in healthy donors. Sequenced by immunoSEQ multiplex PCR; TCRdb stores in-frame clones only, minus some. Of about 220,000 clones in the sample, 90% to 95% were seen once. Specimen: PBMCs. These receptors came from a woman younger than 30 in good health and CMV-seronegative. Both conserved end residues are part of each CDR3. D genes are given only for firm matches. Part of the rows lack a size; the others show once, few, many or a class for expanded clones.

CDR3 length	clone size	V gene	D gene	J gene	CDR3 DNA	CDR3 protein
15	once	TRBV7-7	.	TRBJ2-7	TGTGCCAGCAGCTTATCGCAGGGGGGACGAGGCGAGCAGTACTTC	CASSLSQGGRGEQYF
15	.	TRBV28	.	TRBJ1-2	TGTGCCAGCTTTTTCGACCACGGGACGGCGGGGGGCTACACCTTC	CASFFDHGTAGGYTF
14	.	TRBV6-5	.	TRBJ2-7	TGTGCCAGCAGTTACTCGGTAACGGGCTACGAGCAGTACTTC	CASSYSVTGYEQYF
17	.	TRBV4-1	TRBD2	TRBJ2-2	TGCGCCAGCAGCCAAGATTCGCTAGCGGGAGGCTCCGGGGAGCTGTTTTTT	CASSQDSLAGGSGELFF
14	.	TRBV11-3	.	TRBJ2-2	TGTGCCAGCAGCTCTAGGGACTTCCCCGGGGAGCTGTTTTTT	CASSSRDFPGELFF
15	.	TRBV30	.	TRBJ2-2	TGTGCCTGGAGTGTACTGGGGGCCGCGACCGGGGAGCTGTTTTTT	CAWSVLGAATGELFF
15	.	TRBV19	.	TRBJ1-5	TGTGCCAGTAGTATGGCGGGTTATGGCAATCAGCCCCAGCATTTT	CASSMAGYGNQPQHF
15	.	TRBV7-6	TRBD1	TRBJ2-2	TGTGCCAGCAGCCCAGGGACAGGGTTGACCGGGGAGCTGTTTTTT	CASSPGTGLTGELFF
17	.	TRBV11-2	.	TRBJ2-1	TGTGCCAGCAGCCGAAACGCAGGGCTAGTTGGTGCAACTGAGCAGTTCTTC	CASSRNAGLVGATEQFF
15	.	TRBV7-9	TRBD2	TRBJ2-1	TGTGCCAGCAGCTTAACTGGCGGGAGATACAATGAGCAGTTCTTC	CASSLTGGRYNEQFF
14	.	TRBV12-5	.	TRBJ2-1	TGTGCTAGTGTTAACAGCCTCGGATACAATGAGCAGTTCTTC	CASVNSLGYNEQFF
16	.	TRBV9	TRBD1	TRBJ1-3	TGTGCCAGCAGCGCGGGGGACAGGGTGTCTGGAAACACCATATATTTT	CASSAGDRVSGNTIYF
14	.	TRBV30	.	TRBJ1-3	TGTGCCTGGGGTCCCGCGGGGTCTGGAAACACCATATATTTT	CAWGPAGSGNTIYF
15	once	TRBV5-6	TRBD2	TRBJ2-7	TGTGCCAGCAGCTTGGGGACTAGCGGGAACTACGAGCAGTACTTC	CASSLGTSGNYEQYF